The 16 T cell receptor beta chains below come from one sample, sequenced in a study of T cell changes during pregnancy in multiple sclerosis. The assay was immunoSEQ multiplex PCR, and TCRdb's table has in-frame clones only and misses some. This table holds around 100,000 clones, around 91% found once. Sequences were derived from peripheral blood, sampled after pregnancy. The receptors come from a female donor with multiple sclerosis, enrolled in a pregnancy study.

The rearrangement links TRBV4-1 to TRBJ2-1; D remains unclear. Germline V gene sequence: CDR1 MGHRA, CDR2 YSYEKL. The ends were cut back, 5 bases at V and 5 bases at J, with 13 bases in the middle. The CDR3 extends over 14 amino acids. The CDR3 protein is CASSLAEFNNEQFF. The DNA of the CDR3 is TGCGCCAGCAGCTTGGCGGAGTTTAACAATGAGCAGTTCTTC.

This sequence joins TRBV28 and TRBJ1-5; D is undetermined. Deletions cut 4 bases from V and 10 bases from J, with 11 bases between. CDR3 length equals 12 residues. Looked up from germline, CDR1 is MDHEN and CDR2 is SYDVKM. The CDR3 loop reads CASSYVGPPQHF. CDR3 in DNA: TGTGCCAGCAGTTACGTGGGCCCTCCCCAGCATTTT. The variable domain in full, with the rest retrieved from reference TRBV28 and TRBJ1-5, is DVKVTQSSRYLVKRTGEKVFLECVQDMDHENMFWYRQDPGLGLRLIYFSYDVKMKEKGDIPEGYSVSREKKERFSLILESASTNQTSMYLCASSYVGPPQHFGDGTRLSIL.

The chain couples TRBV18 to TRBJ1-5; tentative D call: TRBD1 (5 bases). The germline gives CDR1 KGHSH, CDR2 LQKENI. The CDR3 is 15 residues long. V lost 3 bases, J lost 7 bases, and 16 bases lay in between. The CDR3 DNA sequence: TGTGCCAGCTCACCCCAGGGTGGTGACCTCCAGCCCCAGCATTTT. Its translation: CASSPQGGDLQPQHF.

The chain combines TRBV5-1 with TRBJ2-3; 13 nucleotides match TRBD2. This CDR3 has 18 residues. V trimming: 3 bases; J trimming: 2 bases; junction bases outside the gene matches: 9. Germline lookup yields CDR1 SGHRS and CDR2 YFSETQ. CDR3 sequence: CASSSGLAGATTTDTQYF. The CDR3, as DNA: TGCGCCAGCAGCTCTGGACTAGCGGGAGCGACGACCACAGATACGCAGTATTTT.

This clone was observed a single time. The rearrangement uses TRBV25-1 and TRBJ2-5, with a weak D call TRBD1 (6 bases). Germline CDR1 is MGHDK and CDR2 is SYGVNS. The CDR3 has 12 amino acids. Trimming left V 6 bases short and J 7 bases short, with 12 bases between. In nucleotides, the CDR3 is TGTGCCAGCAGGGGGGCTACAGGGACCCAGTACTTC. The encoded protein is CASRGATGTQYF.

Note on this clone: Other nucleotide sequences in the sample specify the same CDR3. The chain couples TRBV5-8 to TRBJ2-5, with 11 bases lining up with TRBD1. The CDR3 is 15 residues long. Trimming at V came to 2 bases and at J to 4 bases, leaving 4 bases not matched to a gene. Germline V gene lookup returns CDR1 SGHTS and CDR2 YDEGEE. The CDR3 region has the DNA TGTGCCAGCAGCTTAGGGGACAGGGGGGGAGAGACCCAGTACTTC. It encodes CASSLGDRGGETQYF.

V gene TRBV5-4 combines with J gene TRBJ1-2; perhaps TRBD1 as D (5 bases). Germline CDR1 is SGHNT and CDR2 is YYREEE (reference sequence). This CDR3 region has 14 residues. V was trimmed by 3 bases and J by 8 bases, leaving 17 bases between them. The CDR3 sequence: CASSSSGGGKGYTF. As DNA, the CDR3 is TGTGCCAGCAGCTCCTCGGGGGGAGGGAAAGGCTACACCTTC.

In its sample, this clone was seen once. This chain uses TRBV30 with TRBJ2-5; TRBD1 matches 12 bases. The CDR3 runs to 14 residues. The V segment lost 7 bases and the J segment 4 bases; nucleotides outside the gene matches: 7. Germline loops: CDR1 GTSNPN, CDR2 SVGIG (reference sequence). The CDR3 here is CASTGTGGLETQYF. The CDR3 nucleotides read TGTGCCTCTACCGGGACAGGGGGCTTAGAGACCCAGTACTTC.

The CDR3 DNA reads TGTGCCAGCAACTCGGGGTCAACCCTCCACTTT. It translates to CASNSGSTLHF. The chain combines TRBV2 with TRBJ1-6; D is undetermined. The germline V gene has CDR1 SNHLY and CDR2 FYNNEI. This CDR3 is built from 11 residues. Trimming removed 7 bases at V and 14 bases at J, with 12 bases between.

The chain is built from TRBV6-5 and TRBJ2-1; no firm D call. The CDR3 totals 15 residues. The V end lost 2 bases, the J end lost 0 bases, and 8 bases lay between the germline ends. From germline, CDR1 is MNHEY and CDR2 SVGAGI. CDR3 sequence (DNA): TGTGCCAGCAGTTACACCACGAGCTCCTACAATGAGCAGTTCTTC. It codes for CASSYTTSSYNEQFF.

The rearrangement uses TRBV5-4 and TRBJ2-7; D is ambiguous. The ends were cut back, 1 base at V and 4 bases at J, with 6 bases in the middle. Germline CDR1 reads SGHNT; CDR2 reads YYREEE (reference sequence). This CDR3 has 12 amino acids. As DNA, the CDR3 is TGTGCCAGCAGCTTGACGGGTTACGAGCAGTACTTC. Translation: CASSLTGYEQYF.

V usage is TRBV18 and J usage is TRBJ2-1, with TRBD2 matching over 9 bases. Germline loops: CDR1 KGHSH, CDR2 LQKENI. This CDR3 is built from 20 residues. V trimming: 3 bases; J trimming: 0 bases; junction bases outside the gene matches: 15. In DNA form, the CDR3 reads TGTGCCAGCTCACCTTCTCGCGGGGGGGCAAAGGGGAGCTCCTACAATGAGCAGTTCTTC. Its protein is CASSPSRGGAKGSSYNEQFF.

The gene calls are TRBV6-1 and TRBJ2-7; no definite D call. Germline V gene lookup returns CDR1 MNHNS and CDR2 SASEGT. V gave up 3 bases and J gave up 3 bases, with 12 bases separating them. This CDR3 spans 14 amino acids. The CDR3 here is CASSDRGGNYEQYF. DNA for the CDR3: TGTGCCAGCAGTGACCGCGGCGGAAACTACGAGCAGTACTTC.

The chain uses TRBV6-6 and TRBJ2-1; unclear D gene. This CDR3 region has 14 residues. The germline V and J ends were trimmed by 0 bases and 4 bases, with 7 bases remaining between them. CDR1 is MNHNY, CDR2 SVGAGI, per germline (reference sequence). The CDR3 protein is CASSYSQAYNEQFF. CDR3 bases: TGTGCCAGCAGTTACTCGCAGGCTTACAATGAGCAGTTCTTC.

The genes are TRBV14 and TRBJ2-3; a possible D gene is TRBD2 (6 bases). V was shortened by 4 bases and J by 6 bases, with 17 bases between the two germline ends. The CDR3 runs to 15 residues. CDR1 and CDR2 (germline): SGHDN, FVKESK. The CDR3 nucleotides are TGTGCCAGCAGCCTAACGGGACTCCCTGACGATACGCAGTATTTT. Amino acids: CASSLTGLPDDTQYF. The full variable domain, in which reference TRBV14 and TRBJ2-3 provide the parts outside the CDR3, is EAGVTQFPSHSVIEKGQTVTLRCDPISGHDNLYWYRRVMGKEIKFLLHFVKESKQDESGMPNNRFLAERTGGTYSTLKVQPAELEDSGVYFCASSLTGLPDDTQYFGPGTRLTVL.

The V gene is TRBV7-9, the J gene TRBJ1-1; D remains ambiguous. The CDR3 runs to 15 residues. The V gene lost 4 bases and the J gene lost 0 bases, with 12 bases spanning the gap. The germline gives CDR1 SEHNR, CDR2 FQNEAQ (reference sequence). The CDR3 region is CASSSTSRVNTEAFF. Here the CDR3 DNA reads TGTGCCAGCAGCTCTACTTCGAGGGTGAACACTGAAGCTTTCTTT. Looking up the rest from reference TRBV7-9 and TRBJ1-1 gives the full variable domain: DTGVSQNPRHKITKRGQNVTFRCDPISEHNRLYWYRQTLGQGPEFLTYFQNEAQLEKSRLLSDRFSAERPKGSFSTLEIQRTEQGDSAMYLCASSSTSRVNTEAFFGQGTRLTVV.